Below are 29 T cell receptor beta chains sequenced from a single sample in a study of T-cell reconstitution after alpha-beta-depleted transplantation in children. TCRbeta library construction was performed incorporating unique molecular identifiers. TCRdb analysed the PCR reads with MiXCR anew, one entry per CDR3 protein. The sample records fewer than 400,000 distinct CDR3 sequences, over 20% being singletons. Sequencing used PBMCs, mostly from graft donor cells, obtained 180 days after TCRalphabeta/CD19-depleted stem cell transplant. These receptors were taken from a male patient under 18 who had a stem cell transplant for acute lymphoblastic leukemia, so the T cells may come from the graft donor.

This clonotype was observed a handful of times. The chain combines TRBV6-5 with TRBJ1-4; D possibly corresponds to TRBD1 (5 bases). Trimming took off 2 bases at V and 0 bases at J, with 7 bases between the two ends. Germline assignment: CDR1 MNHEY and CDR2 SVGAGI. CDR3 length: 15 amino acids. The CDR3 reads CASSYGGATNEKLFF. The CDR3 DNA reads as TGTGCCAGCAGTTACGGGGGAGCAACTAATGAAAAACTGTTTTTT.

This clonotype was seen a handful of times. The J gene is TRBJ2-2, the V gene TRBV5-1; D is possibly TRBD1 (6 bases). This CDR3 contains 15 residues. The ends were cut back, 2 bases at V and 3 bases at J, with 11 bases in the middle. The germline V gene encodes CDR1 SGHRS and CDR2 YFSETQ. CDR3 in DNA: TGCGCCAGCAGCTTATCACAGGGAGACACCGGGGAGCTGTTTTTT. Encoded protein: CASSLSQGDTGELFF.

The table lists this clonotype with a few counts. The rearrangement links TRBV5-6 to TRBJ1-2, with D possibly TRBD1 on 6 matching bases. This CDR3 has 13 amino acids. The V end lost 0 bases, the J end lost 7 bases, and 10 bases lay between the germline ends. The germline gives CDR1 SGHDT, CDR2 YYEEEE. The CDR3 region is CASSLEGVPGYTF. DNA for the CDR3: TGTGCCAGCAGCTTGGAGGGGGTCCCTGGCTACACCTTC.

The rearrangement links TRBV7-2 to TRBJ2-3; 7 bases line up with TRBD2. With V trimmed by 6 bases and J by 3 bases, 6 bases remained unmatched. The CDR3 spans 14 residues. CDR1 is SGHTA, CDR2 FQGNSA, per germline. CDR3 DNA sequence: TGTGCCAGCAGATGGACTAGGTGGACAGATACGCAGTATTTT. This gives the protein CASRWTRWTDTQYF.

V usage is TRBV11-2 and J usage is TRBJ2-5; D may be TRBD1 or TRBD2 (5 bases each). This CDR3 region has 14 residues. Germline CDR1 is SGHAT and CDR2 is FQNNGV. V was pared by 6 bases and J by 5 bases, with 16 bases between. CDR3 DNA: TGTGCCAGCAGGCGACTTTCATGGGGGGAGACCCAGTACTTC. It is translated as CASRRLSWGETQYF.

This chain joins TRBV30 and TRBJ1-1; D is unresolved. This CDR3 has 13 residues. V lost 1 base and J lost 2, with 8 bases in between. Germline CDR1 and CDR2: GTSNPN and SVGIG (reference sequence). CDR3 sequence reads: CAWSADINTEAFF. CDR3 sequence (DNA): TGTGCCTGGAGTGCCGACATAAACACTGAAGCTTTCTTT.

The chain is built from TRBV9 and TRBJ2-7; 10 nucleotides agree with TRBD1. V shed 3 bases, J shed 5 bases, and the junction held 17 bases outside the gene matches. In germline, CDR1 is SGDLS, CDR2 YYNGEE. This CDR3 contains 18 residues. The CDR3 sequence: CASSADRGRSSIYHEQYF. CDR3 sequence (DNA): TGTGCCAGCAGCGCTGACAGGGGGCGAAGTAGTATTTACCACGAGCAGTACTTC.

A single count supports this clonotype. V is TRBV20-1 and J is TRBJ2-7, with D tentatively TRBD2 (6 bases). The CDR3 extends over 15 amino acids. The V end lost 6 bases, the J end lost 2 bases, and 20 bases lay between the germline ends. Germline values: CDR1 DFQATT, CDR2 SNEGSKA (reference sequence). The CDR3 DNA sequence: TGCAGTGCCTCCGGAGGGCTATACAAACCCTACGAGCAGTACTTC. This gives the protein CSASGGLYKPYEQYF.

The V and J genes are TRBV18 and TRBJ2-2; D possibly corresponds to TRBD2 (5 bases). The CDR3 runs 13 residues. The V gene's germline CDR1 is KGHSH and CDR2 LQKENI. V lost 3 bases and J lost 6, with 8 bases in between. For the CDR3, the DNA is TGTGCCAGCTCACCTCAGGAGGCCGGGGAGCTGTTTTTT. Translated, it gives CASSPQEAGELFF. Combining the CDR3 with reference TRBV18 and TRBJ2-2 gives the whole variable domain NAGVMQNPRHLVRRRGQEARLRCSPMKGHSHVYWYRQLPEEGLKFMVYLQKENIIDESGMPKERFSAEFPKEGPSILRIQQVVRGDSAAYFCASSPQEAGELFFGEGSRLTVL.

This clonotype has a handful of counts. The rearrangement links TRBV7-8 to TRBJ1-2; the D is unclear. The CDR3 runs to 14 residues. The V and J ends lost 1 base and 4 bases respectively, with 10 bases between them. Germline assignment: CDR1 SGHVS and CDR2 FQNEAQ. The CDR3 loop reads CASSLGAELYGYTF. The CDR3 nucleotides are TGTGCCAGCAGCTTAGGGGCAGAGCTCTATGGCTACACCTTC.

The chain joins TRBV5-1 to TRBJ2-4, with 9 bases that match TRBD1. The CDR3 consists of 14 residues. Germline-derived CDR1 and CDR2 are SGHRS and YFSETQ. With V trimmed by 7 bases and J by 3 bases, 5 bases remained unmatched. The CDR3 bases are TGCGCCAGCGGACAGGGGCTAGTCAAAAACATTCAGTACTTC. The encoded protein is CASGQGLVKNIQYF.

In its sample, this clonotype was seen a few times. This chain uses TRBV6-1 with TRBJ2-3; tentatively, D is TRBD1 (5 bases). This CDR3 contains 15 residues. Trimming took off 7 bases at V and 1 base at J, with 15 bases between the two ends. CDR1 and CDR2 (germline): MNHNS, SASEGT. The CDR3 protein is CASKLQGGGTDTQYF. CDR3 DNA sequence: TGTGCCAGCAAACTCCAGGGTGGGGGCACAGATACGCAGTATTTT.

This clonotype turned up a few times. The gene calls are TRBV10-3 and TRBJ1-1; D remains ambiguous. This CDR3 comprises 16 residues. The germline V gene has CDR1 ENHRY and CDR2 SYGVKD. The germline V and J ends were trimmed by 9 bases and 3 bases, with 23 bases remaining between them. The CDR3 DNA reads as TGTGCCATAGGTTCCGACCGGGATGGGATTTACACTGAAGCTTTCTTT. This translates into CAIGSDRDGIYTEAFF.

The rearrangement uses TRBV24-1 and TRBJ2-1; unclear D gene. Germline CDR1 is KGHDR and CDR2 is SFDVKD. Trimming took off 5 bases at V and 8 bases at J, with 15 bases between the two ends. This CDR3 is 14 amino acids long. The CDR3 spells CATSGAGASDEQFF. The CDR3 DNA follows: TGTGCCACCAGTGGGGCAGGCGCGTCCGATGAGCAGTTCTTC.

This clonotype was detected many times. The chain links TRBV7-3 to TRBJ1-1; D remains ambiguous. CDR1 SGHTA and CDR2 FQGTGA come from the germline V gene. The ends were cut back, 1 base at V and 1 base at J, with 7 bases in the middle. This CDR3 is 14 amino acids long. This CDR3 reads CASSLRTGNTEAFF. In DNA form, the CDR3 reads TGTGCCAGCAGCTTAAGGACTGGGAACACTGAAGCTTTCTTT.

The V gene is TRBV3-1, the J gene TRBJ2-5, with TRBD1 as a possible D gene (5 bases). CDR1 and CDR2 from the germline V gene are LGHDT and YNNKEL (reference sequence). The CDR3 has 16 amino acids. Deletions cut 0 bases from V and 7 bases from J, with 18 bases between. The CDR3 sequence is CASSQDLDSLQGTQYF. The CDR3 region has the DNA TGTGCCAGCAGCCAAGATCTAGACTCCCTCCAGGGGACCCAGTACTTC.

This clonotype was observed a handful of times. This rearrangement joins TRBV5-8 to TRBJ2-2; TRBD2 matches 7 bases. Germline V gives CDR1 SGHTS, CDR2 YDEGEE. This CDR3 is 17 amino acids long. Unmatched junction bases numbered 10, after V lost 3 bases and J lost 2 bases. CDR3 sequence reads: CASSYVSLARNTGELFF. The CDR3 bases are TGTGCCAGCAGCTACGTCTCACTAGCGCGCAACACCGGGGAGCTGTTTTTT.

Ten or more counts support this clonotype. The chain employs TRBV12-3 or TRBV12-4 and TRBJ1-1; D is perhaps TRBD1 (5 bases). V shed 3 bases and J shed 5 bases, with 10 bases lying between them. The CDR3 is 13 amino acids. Here the CDR3 DNA reads TGTGCCAGCAGTTTCGGTCGGGGGACTGAAGCTTTCTTT. It yields the protein CASSFGRGTEAFF.

This clonotype was seen a few times. V is TRBV7-2 and J is TRBJ2-1, with D possibly being TRBD1 (6 bases). Germline loops: CDR1 SGHTA, CDR2 FQGNSA. The CDR3 spans 13 residues. Trimming took 3 bases from V and 5 from J, leaving 8 bases between them. The CDR3 nucleotides are TGTGCCAGCAGCTTTGACAGGCACAATGAGCAGTTCTTC. It is translated as CASSFDRHNEQFF.

The chain employs TRBV6-6 and TRBJ2-2; tentatively, D is TRBD2 (5 bases). Germline V gene sequence: CDR1 MNHNY, CDR2 SVGAGI (reference sequence). CDR3 size: 13 residues. V was shortened by 6 bases and J by 5 bases, with 10 bases between the two germline ends. CDR3 protein: CASSPGSTGELFF. The CDR3, as DNA: TGTGCCAGCAGCCCGGGATCGACCGGGGAGCTGTTTTTT.

The chain combines TRBV18 with TRBJ1-1; no clear D. CDR3 length equals 14 residues. Per the germline V gene, CDR1 is KGHSH and CDR2 is LQKENI. Between the trimmed V and J ends, which lost 4 bases and 1 base, there was a span of 10 bases. DNA for the CDR3: TGTGCCAGCTCACTGACACCTGGGAACACTGAAGCTTTCTTT. It specifies CASSLTPGNTEAFF.

This clonotype was observed a few times. V usage is TRBV5-5 and J usage is TRBJ2-1; 7 bases are a match to TRBD1. The CDR3 spans 16 residues. J lost 3 bases, V lost 4 bases, and 10 bases had no gene match. Germline V CDR1 and CDR2: SGHKS, YYEKEE (reference sequence). The CDR3 DNA sequence: TGTGCCAGCAGCCTGGAGAGACAGGGCTACTACAATGAGCAGTTCTTC. It encodes CASSLERQGYYNEQFF. The complete variable domain, with remaining parts taken from reference TRBV5-5 and TRBJ2-1, reads DAGVTQSPTHLIKTRGQQVTLRCSPISGHKSVSWYQQVLGQGPQFIFQYYEKEERGRGNFPDRFSARQFPNYSSELNVNALLLGDSALYLCASSLERQGYYNEQFFGPGTRLTVL.

This chain links TRBV5-1 with TRBJ1-2; 7 bases are a match to TRBD1. Germline CDR1 is SGHRS and CDR2 is YFSETQ. The length of the CDR3 is 12 residues. Trimming cost V 7 bases and J 8 bases; bases outside gene matches: 8. As DNA, the CDR3 is TGCGCCAGCCCGACTCGACAGGGAGGCTACACCTTC. Residues: CASPTRQGGYTF.

This clonotype was seen more than once but under ten times. This chain's CDR3 is CATQKTWSSYNSPLHF. In nucleotides, the CDR3 is TGTGCCACCCAGAAAACGTGGAGCTCCTATAATTCACCCCTCCACTTT. The V gene is TRBV7-8, the J gene TRBJ1-6, with D unclear. The ends were cut back, 10 bases at V and 0 bases at J, with 16 bases in the middle. The length of the CDR3 is 16 residues. CDR1 and CDR2 from the germline V gene are SGHVS and FQNEAQ.

This clonotype was seen only a few times. The CDR3 coding sequence is TGTGCCAGCAGCCAAATTAGACGCGGGAGTGGAGAGACCCAGTACTTC. This encodes CASSQIRRGSGETQYF. This chain uses TRBV4-2 with TRBJ2-5; 7 nucleotides align to TRBD2. V lost 2 bases and J lost 4; bases outside the gene matches: 10. The CDR3 covers 16 residues. The germline V gene has CDR1 LGHNA and CDR2 YNFKEQ.

This clonotype was counted between two and nine times. V and J are TRBV29-1 and TRBJ2-1; perhaps TRBD1 as D (6 bases). V dropped 7 bases and J dropped 2 bases, with 12 bases sitting between them. Germline CDR1 reads SQVTM; CDR2 reads ANQGSEA. This CDR3 is built from 13 residues. CDR3 coding DNA: TGCAGCGGCACCGGGACAACCTACAATGAGCAGTTCTTC. Translating it yields CSGTGTTYNEQFF.

There are a few counts of this clonotype. The V gene is TRBV7-9, the J gene TRBJ1-1; no definite D call. The CDR3 contains 13 residues. Germline V gives CDR1 SEHNR, CDR2 FQNEAQ (reference sequence). The V end was cut by 2 bases, the J end by 3 bases, with 7 bases between. This CDR3 reads CASSLIVHTEAFF. The CDR3, as DNA: TGTGCCAGCAGCTTAATTGTGCACACTGAAGCTTTCTTT.

The rearrangement joins TRBV7-2 to TRBJ1-3; D is possibly TRBD1 (5 bases). CDR1 is SGHTA, CDR2 FQGNSA, per germline. The CDR3 loop spans 16 amino acids. Deletions cut 2 bases from V and 4 bases from J, with 15 bases between. The CDR3 is CASSLYGGRSGNTIYF. DNA of the CDR3: TGTGCCAGCAGCTTATATGGGGGGAGATCAGGAAACACCATATATTTT.

The CDR3 loop reads CASSSRWTAYNEQFF. Here the CDR3 DNA reads TGTGCCAGCAGCTCTCGATGGACAGCCTACAATGAGCAGTTCTTC. The rearrangement joins TRBV11-2 to TRBJ2-1; a weak D match, TRBD1 (6 bases). The CDR3 length is 15 residues. Germline V lookup: CDR1 SGHAT, CDR2 FQNNGV. V was cut by 4 bases and J by 2 bases, with 12 bases left in between.